This T cell receptor beta chain was profiled in a study of cytomegalovirus exposure and HLA in healthy donors. Details on this clone: The antigen is undetermined.

Findings of the study overall: The study recorded 150 to 200 TCR beta chains that were cytomegalovirus-associated. Cytomegalovirus status, reportedly, was diagnosed with high specificity and sensitivity by the classifier. An analysis was carried out at a later point. It showed that HLA-associated TCR beta chains were more clonally expanded than equally common non-associated chains.

Germline lookup yields CDR1 MNHEY and CDR2 SVGAGI. With 7 bases clipped from V and 6 bases from J, the junction kept 8 bases outside the gene matches. The CDR3 sequence is 13 residues long. Researchers ran the PCR with 60 Vbeta and 13 Jbeta primers. Libraries were prepared by immunoSEQ multiplex PCR; TCRdb keeps only in-frame clonotypes and omits some of them. The sample has roughly 120,000 clones, around three quarters seen once; the top ten hold 2.5% to 3%. Input material: PBMCs. The V gene is TRBV6-5, the J gene TRBJ1-2, with 7 bases fitting TRBD1. The clonotype originates from a woman in her 40s in good health and CMV-seropositive. Here the CDR3 DNA reads TGTGCCAGCAACCGTGTAGGGGGCAATGGCTACACCTTC. It codes for CASNRVGGNGYTF.